This T cell receptor (beta chain) is drawn from a study of T cell responses to AZD1222 COVID-19 vaccine (dated by TCRdb to about 2021). At the level of the whole study: A total of under 250 trial participants underwent TCR sequencing, of whom approximately 200 had received two doses of AZD1222 and roughly 26 had received two doses of the MenACWY control vaccine. Trial participants were enrolled into age subgroups of 18-55, 56-69 and 70-plus years, which contained 148, 28 and 57 TCR-sequenced participants, respectively. Study-wide findings and limitations: Reportedly, close to half of the unique spike-specific TCRs recognized epitopes lying outside the regions that are mutated in the B.1.351 and B.1.1.7 variants. Because no samples from the day 14 peak response were available, repertoires could be characterized only after the peak T cell response. The vaccine-associated CD4 TCRs covered the entire spike protein, and the dominant responses fell in regions 160-218 and 743-854. In the small 56-69-year group, the increase in depth fell short of significance, most likely because of low power. Participants were mostly white British, with more females than males. The authors suggested clonal diversity may have been underestimated. A significant rise in spike-specific TCR breadth and depth was observed after two AZD1222 doses relative to day 0 and relative to MenACWY recipients. Conclusions about previously exposed vaccinees are limited because only six or seven AZD1222 recipients were SARS-CoV-2 seropositive at baseline.

To note about this clone: The antigen this receptor binds is unknown. No per-base quality is available; no much larger clone lies one base away.

The CDR3 regions of human TCRbeta chains were subjected to immunosequencing. Processing in the source paper ran as follows. Repertoire TCRs were matched against a reference library of SARS-CoV-2-specific TCRs generated with the MIRA antigen-specificity platform. Breadth was defined as the fraction of unique TCRs that were SARS-CoV-2-associated, and depth was defined as the fraction of total T cells that were SARS-CoV-2-associated. Using the MIRA data, each spike-specific TCR was assigned both to the spike region to which the TCR was reactive and to a CD4 or CD8 class. Log10-transformed breadth and depth values were compared by one-way ANOVA with Sidak's multiple comparisons tests. TCRdb took over this immuneACCESS table, retaining in-frame rearrangements with V and J assigned. Such tables are incomplete; in checked studies, under half of the missing clones stem from an unresolved V gene, and the remainder is unexplained. V and J calls and clone size are given by that table; D and trimming were obtained from the DNA. This sample gives some 150,000 clones in total; 80% to 95% of them show up just once. Jointly, the top ten make up about 3.3% of the sample.

The V and J ends are trimmed by 11 bases and 0 bases, leaving 14 bases between them. The CDR3 goes from the cysteine to the phenylalanine over 14 residues. The DNA shown is the 42-base CDR3, in frame from base 1. CDR1 SEHNR and CDR2 FQNEAQ are derived from the germline V gene (reference sequence). The sample's time point label, decoded: about 28 days (+/-7) after the second vaccine dose. AZD1222 recipients given second doses at about 4 weeks or at about 12 weeks were pooled, since spike-specific TCR depth and breadth were not found to differ between the two schedules. Vaccinee samples were obtained from the UK trials COV001 and COV002, which included a single-blind randomized controlled phase 2/3 trial of AZD1222 (ChAdOx1 nCoV-19) in healthy adults. For TCRbeta chain sequencing, PBMC samples were collected from trial participants at day 0 and at day 28 after the second dose.

This chain is built from TRBV7-9 and TRBJ2-1; the D gene identity is not certain. The sample consisted of peripheral blood, taken 28 days after the second AZD1222 dose. The receptor's source is an adult who received the AZD1222 COVID-19 vaccine. Read as DNA, the sequence is TGTGCCGGAATGCCGGTTAGCTCCTACAATGAGCAGTTCTTC. Translated, this gives CAGMPVSSYNEQFF.